This entry lists 15 T cell receptor beta chains sequenced from one sample in a study of blood T cell repertoires in COVID-19. Sequencing used immunoSEQ multiplex PCR; TCRdb keeps in-frame clones, though not all of them. Of under 250,000 clones in the sample, around 81% were seen once. Material: peripheral blood. All receptors derive from a man aged 25 to 40 who had recovered from COVID-19.

V gene TRBV6-5 combines with J gene TRBJ1-6; 7 nucleotides agree with TRBD1. The CDR3 totals 14 residues. Per the germline V gene, CDR1 is MNHEY and CDR2 is SVGAGI. V lost 6 bases and J lost 9; bases outside the gene matches: 8. This chain's CDR3 is CASSSGTDISPLHF. The CDR3 region has the DNA TGTGCCAGCAGCTCCGGGACAGATATTTCACCCCTCCACTTT.

This rearrangement joins TRBV5-4 to TRBJ2-2, with 9 bases lining up with TRBD1. Germline lookup yields CDR1 SGHNT and CDR2 YYREEE (reference sequence). The CDR3 spans 15 residues. V was pared by 8 bases and J by 6 bases, with 11 bases of the junction left unmatched. The CDR3 loop is CASGTGGKLAGELFF. CDR3 in DNA: TGTGCCAGTGGTACAGGGGGCAAATTAGCCGGGGAGCTGTTTTTT. Filled out from reference TRBV5-4 and TRBJ2-2, the complete variable domain reads ETGVTQSPTHLIKTRGQQVTLRCSSQSGHNTVSWYQQALGQGPQFIFQYYREEENGRGNFPPRFSGLQFPNYSSELNVNALELDDSALYLCASGTGGKLAGELFFGEGSRLTVL.

CDR3 loop: CASSETGQINYGYTF. In DNA form, the CDR3 reads TGCGCCAGCAGCGAAACAGGACAGATTAACTATGGCTACACCTTC. The gene calls are TRBV5-1 and TRBJ1-2, with D possibly being TRBD1 (6 bases). V shed 4 bases and J shed 1 base, with 14 bases lying between them. The germline V gene encodes CDR1 SGHRS and CDR2 YFSETQ. CDR3 length: 15 residues. The whole variable domain, filled in from reference TRBV5-1 and TRBJ1-2, reads KAGVTQTPRYLIKTRGQQVTLSCSPISGHRSVSWYQQTPGQGLQFLFEYFSETQRNKGNFPGRFSGRQFSNSRSEMNVSTLELGDSALYLCASSETGQINYGYTFGSGTRLTVV.

The chain couples TRBV24-1 to TRBJ1-2, with D possibly TRBD1 on 6 matching bases. V lost 3 bases and J lost 3, with 13 bases in between. This CDR3 region has 15 residues. Germline V lookup: CDR1 KGHDR, CDR2 SFDVKD. The CDR3: CATSDIEGEHYGYTF. As DNA, the CDR3 is TGTGCCACCAGTGATATAGAGGGGGAGCACTATGGCTACACCTTC.

The gene calls are TRBV7-9 and TRBJ1-2, with D maybe TRBD1 (6 bases). Trimming removed 1 base at V and 7 bases at J, with 13 bases between. Germline CDR1 and CDR2: SEHNR and FQNEAQ (reference sequence). The CDR3 has 14 residues. CDR3 in amino acids: CASSLGAGGGGYTF. CDR3 coding DNA: TGTGCCAGCAGCTTAGGAGCGGGGGGCGGTGGCTACACCTTC. The full variable domain, in which reference TRBV7-9 and TRBJ1-2 provide the parts outside the CDR3, is DTGVSQNPRHKITKRGQNVTFRCDPISEHNRLYWYRQTLGQGPEFLTYFQNEAQLEKSRLLSDRFSAERPKGSFSTLEIQRTEQGDSAMYLCASSLGAGGGGYTFGSGTRLTVV.

This clone was observed once. The rearrangement links TRBV10-3 to TRBJ2-1; a possible D gene is TRBD2 (7 bases). Deletions cut 8 bases from V and 4 bases from J, with 12 bases between. The CDR3 runs to 13 residues. Germline-derived CDR1 and CDR2 are ENHRY and SYGVKD. As DNA, the CDR3 is TGTGCCATCCTGGGGGGGCCTTACAATGAGCAGTTCTTC. Its translation is CAILGGPYNEQFF.

V gene TRBV6-5 combines with J gene TRBJ1-5; D possibly corresponds to TRBD1 (5 bases). CDR1 and CDR2 from the germline V gene are MNHEY and SVGAGI. The CDR3 covers 14 residues. V lost 5 bases and J lost 9, with 17 bases in between. The CDR3 protein is CASSPLAGRGPQHF. The CDR3 DNA is TGTGCCAGCAGTCCCCTGGCGGGGCGCGGGCCCCAGCATTTT.

For the CDR3, the DNA is TGTGCCAGCAGCCGGGCAGCGGGGGCCCACTCCTACGAGCAGTACTTC. Residues: CASSRAAGAHSYEQYF. V usage is TRBV5-4 and J usage is TRBJ2-7, with 8 bases matching TRBD2. V lost 4 bases, J lost 0 bases, and 9 bases stayed unmatched. The germline V gene encodes CDR1 SGHNT and CDR2 YYREEE (reference sequence). The CDR3 consists of 16 residues.

The V call is TRBV28, the J call TRBJ2-2; 9 nucleotides match TRBD1. The CDR3 spans 16 residues. Per the germline V gene, CDR1 is MDHEN and CDR2 is SYDVKM. V lost 5 bases and J lost 5; bases outside the gene matches: 9. Written as DNA, the CDR3 is TGTGCCAGCAGTCCCGGACAGGGGCGATGGACCGGGGAGCTGTTTTTT. Translating it yields CASSPGQGRWTGELFF.

This chain joins TRBV28 and TRBJ2-3; 9 bases fit TRBD1. Germline V CDR1 and CDR2: MDHEN, SYDVKM. This CDR3 comprises 15 residues. The V and J ends lost 5 bases and 3 bases, in that order; junction bases with no gene match: 6. The CDR3 reads CASSSPGQGTDTQYF. In DNA, the CDR3 is TGTGCCAGCAGTAGTCCCGGACAGGGGACAGATACGCAGTATTTT.

The chain links TRBV5-1 to TRBJ1-4; 10 bases are shared with TRBD1. CDR3 size: 15 residues. Looked up from germline, CDR1 is SGHRS and CDR2 is YFSETQ. The V and J ends lost 2 bases and 7 bases, in that order; junction bases with no gene match: 5. The CDR3 spells CASSFGTGEGEKLFF. Here the CDR3 DNA reads TGCGCCAGCAGCTTCGGGACAGGGGAAGGTGAAAAACTGTTTTTT.

The chain is built from TRBV7-3 and TRBJ2-2, with D possibly TRBD1 on 5 matching bases. Germline assignment: CDR1 SGHTA and CDR2 FQGTGA. V dropped 5 bases and J dropped 0 bases, with 16 bases sitting between them. The length of the CDR3 is 17 residues. CDR3 protein: CASSPQGPSANTGELFF. The CDR3, as DNA: TGTGCCAGCAGCCCCCAGGGTCCCTCCGCGAACACCGGGGAGCTGTTTTTT.

This clone was counted a few times. V and J are TRBV7-9 and TRBJ2-2; the D gene is possibly TRBD1 (6 bases). Germline loops: CDR1 SEHNR, CDR2 FQNEAQ (reference sequence). The CDR3 has 15 amino acids. The V end was cut by 5 bases, the J end by 7 bases, with 17 bases between. For the CDR3, the DNA is TGTGCCAGCAGCGTCCTGACCGGGACAAACGGGGAGCTGTTTTTT. Residues: CASSVLTGTNGELFF.

This clone appeared a few times. The rearrangement links TRBV28 to TRBJ2-2; 9 bases are a match to TRBD1. V lost 7 bases to trimming and J lost 3 bases; unmatched junction nucleotides: 6. Germline CDR1 reads MDHEN; CDR2 reads SYDVKM. The CDR3 is 15 residues long. Here the CDR3 reads CASNTQGADTGELFF. The CDR3 nucleotides are TGTGCCAGCAATACACAGGGGGCGGACACCGGGGAGCTGTTTTTT.

Of note for this clone: This sample also contains other DNA sequences that code for the same CDR3. The V gene is TRBV9, the J gene TRBJ2-1, with TRBD2 identical over 7 bases. The CDR3 contains 15 residues. The germline V gene encodes CDR1 SGDLS and CDR2 YYNGEE. V lost 0 bases, J lost 4 bases, and 4 bases stayed unmatched. In DNA form, the CDR3 reads TGTGCCAGCAGCGTAGGCGGGGGACCGTACAATGAGCAGTTCTTC. Translation: CASSVGGGPYNEQFF.